These T cell receptor beta chains were read from a single sample in a study of OX40 agonist ivuxolimab in advanced cancers. The table came from immunoSEQ multiplex PCR; TCRdb's copy has only in-frame clones and leaves some out. The table records roughly 67,000 clones, approximately 86% of them present only once. The input for sequencing was CD4+ or CD8+ T cells sorted from blood, taken in a trial of the OX40 agonist ivuxolimab. These TCRs come from an adult with an advanced solid tumor such as melanoma, head and neck, liver or kidney cancer. The CDR3 runs from the conserved cysteine through the conserved F or W.

>TRBV10-1|TRBJ2-5
CASSVGSGVETQYF
>TRBV10-3|TRBJ2-1
CAINSQGGDNEQFF
>TRBV10-3|TRBJ1-1
CAISDSNTEAFF
>TRBV18|TRBJ1-6
CASSISRDSPLHF
>TRBV27|TRBJ2-3
CASRGGNTQYF
>TRBV28|TRBJ2-7
CASSLFFGSYEQYF
>TRBV6-5|TRBJ1-4
CASNRNPGEKLFF
>TRBV7-9|TRBJ2-1
CASSLELAVYNEQFF
>TRBV7-9|TRBJ1-5
CASSLGTGIQPQHF
>TRBV6-1|TRBJ2-7
CAVRAAFLEQYF
>TRBV7-9|TRBJ2-1
CASSRRDNYNEQFF
>TRBV11-2|TRBJ1-2
CASSVAGGGGRYTF
>TRBV29-1|TRBJ2-1
CSVVRGLAGGDYNEQFF
>TRBV30|TRBJ2-7
CAWASGGIRYEQYF
>TRBV27|TRBJ2-7
CASSFLPVSRSVEQYF
>TRBV2|TRBJ1-3
CASSETGIGSGNTIYF